Below are 19 T cell receptor beta chains sequenced from a single sample in a study of T cell responses to AZD1222 COVID-19 vaccine. Clones were read by immunoSEQ multiplex PCR, and TCRdb kept only the in-frame ones, dropping some. Of fewer than 150,000 clones listed, roughly 90% were seen once; the top ten hold around 14%. The sequences come from peripheral blood, collected on day 0 of AZD1222 vaccination. These receptors were taken from an adult in good health.

J is TRBJ1-4 and V is TRBV10-3; D gene ambiguous. V was cut by 3 bases and J by 0 bases, with 11 bases left in between. The germline V gene encodes CDR1 ENHRY and CDR2 SYGVKD. The length of the CDR3 is 16 residues. The CDR3 DNA reads TGTGCCATCAGTGACAGAGATTATGCAACTAATGAAAAACTGTTTTTT. Encoded protein: CAISDRDYATNEKLFF.

CDR3 nucleotides: TGTGCCAGCAGCCAAGTTTGGGGAACGTCTGGAAACACCATATATTTT. This gives the protein CASSQVWGTSGNTIYF. The chain combines TRBV14 with TRBJ1-3; D is uncertain. Germline assignment: CDR1 SGHDN and CDR2 FVKESK. V gave up 1 base and J gave up 1 base, with 11 bases separating them. This CDR3 comprises 16 residues.

This chain links TRBV28 with TRBJ1-6; D remains unclear. Per germline, CDR1 MDHEN and CDR2 SYDVKM. V was trimmed by 5 bases and J by 9 bases, leaving 11 bases between them. The CDR3 totals 13 residues. The CDR3 sequence is CASSPARTSPLHF. The CDR3 DNA is TGTGCCAGCAGTCCTGCCCGAACTTCACCCCTCCACTTT.

The V gene is TRBV5-6, the J gene TRBJ1-1; D is uncertain. Trimming took 3 bases from V and 2 from J, leaving 5 bases between them. The CDR3 extends over 12 amino acids. Looked up from germline, CDR1 is SGHDT and CDR2 is YYEEEE. The CDR3 DNA sequence: TGTGCCAGCAGCTGGGAAAACACTGAAGCTTTCTTT. Its protein is CASSWENTEAFF.

The chain recombines TRBV4-1 with TRBJ1-4; D gene unclear. This CDR3 is 13 amino acids long. The germline gives CDR1 MGHRA, CDR2 YSYEKL. V was pared by 6 bases and J by 2 bases, with 7 bases between. The CDR3 loop is CASSRETNEKLFF. The CDR3, as DNA: TGCGCCAGCAGTCGGGAGACTAATGAAAAACTGTTTTTT.

This chain connects TRBV11-3 to TRBJ1-1; tentatively, D is TRBD1 (5 bases). Between the trimmed V and J ends, which lost 5 bases and 1 base, there was a span of 8 bases. Germline V gene data show CDR1 as SGHNT and CDR2 as YENEEA. The CDR3 has 13 amino acids. The CDR3 reads CASSGATNTEAFF. The CDR3 DNA sequence: TGTGCCAGCAGCGGGGCCACGAACACTGAAGCTTTCTTT.

This chain connects TRBV28 to TRBJ2-1, with 7 bases lining up with TRBD2. Germline V gene lookup returns CDR1 MDHEN and CDR2 SYDVKM. This CDR3 has 14 amino acids. V was pared by 6 bases and J by 0 bases, with 2 bases of the junction left unmatched. The CDR3 is CASRLASSYNEQFF. The CDR3, as DNA: TGTGCCAGCAGACTAGCGAGCTCCTACAATGAGCAGTTCTTC.

This chain joins TRBV19 and TRBJ1-1, with D possibly being TRBD1 (5 bases). CDR3 length: 14 residues. Trimming shortened V by 4 bases and J by 2 bases, and 11 bases separated the two germline ends. Germline V gene data show CDR1 as LNHDA and CDR2 as SQIVND (reference sequence). The CDR3 sequence: CASSREGANTEAFF. CDR3 bases: TGTGCCAGTAGTAGGGAAGGGGCCAACACTGAAGCTTTCTTT.

The V gene is TRBV7-9, the J gene TRBJ1-1; TRBD1 is a possible D gene (5 bases). V lost 1 base, J lost 6 bases, and 12 bases lay in between. In germline, CDR1 is SEHNR, CDR2 FQNEAQ (reference sequence). The CDR3 extends over 14 amino acids. CDR3 DNA: TGTGCCAGCAGCTTAGTTCGGTCGGGGGCTGAAGCTTTCTTT. Protein: CASSLVRSGAEAFF.

The chain couples TRBV2 to TRBJ2-3; D is uncertain. CDR1 is SNHLY, CDR2 FYNNEI, per germline. This CDR3 has 18 amino acids. V was trimmed by 0 bases and J by 0 bases, leaving 16 bases between them. Here the CDR3 DNA reads TGTGCCAGCAGTGAAGCGCTTAGCAGGCTCTCTAGCACAGATACGCAGTATTTT. Amino acids: CASSEALSRLSSTDTQYF.

The J gene is TRBJ1-2, the V gene TRBV21-1; the table calls TRBD1, which could not be checked here. TRBV21-1 is noted as a pseudogene. The CDR3 is 10 residues long. CDR3 DNA sequence: TGTGCCAGTCAGAACTATGGCTACACCTTC. Protein sequence: CASQNYGYTF.

This chain links TRBV30 with TRBJ1-2; D gene uncertain. The CDR3 length is 14 residues. Germline V gene sequence: CDR1 GTSNPN, CDR2 SVGIG (reference sequence). Trimming removed 0 bases at V and 2 bases at J, with 10 bases between. For the CDR3, the DNA is TGTGCCTGGAGTGTAAGGCCTACCAACTATGGCTACACCTTC. Translating it yields CAWSVRPTNYGYTF.

The genes are TRBV28 and TRBJ1-4; 8 bases agree with TRBD1. The CDR3 contains 14 residues. Germline assignment: CDR1 MDHEN and CDR2 SYDVKM. Trimming took 5 bases from V and 7 from J; bases not matched to a gene: 6. The DNA of the CDR3 is TGTGCCAGCAGTCCAAACAGGGGGGCTGAAAAACTGTTTTTT. Translation gives CASSPNRGAEKLFF.

The CDR3 DNA reads as TGCGCCAGCAGCCAAGAGGTAGGGACCTATGGCTACACCTTC. This encodes CASSQEVGTYGYTF. The rearrangement links TRBV4-3 to TRBJ1-2, with D possibly TRBD1 on 5 matching bases. The CDR3 spans 14 residues. V lost 0 bases to trimming and J lost 4 bases, with 9 bases between them. CDR1 and CDR2 from the germline V gene are LGHNA and YSLEER.

The J gene is TRBJ2-3, the V gene TRBV2; tentative D call: TRBD1 (5 bases). The CDR3 is made up of 11 amino acids. Germline CDR1 is SNHLY and CDR2 is FYNNEI. Between the trimmed V and J ends, which lost 2 bases and 15 bases, there was a span of 12 bases. Here the CDR3 reads CASSESGLSYF. The CDR3 region has the DNA TGTGCCAGCAGTGAATCAGGGCTGAGTTATTTT.

The gene calls are TRBV5-1 and TRBJ2-3, with 11 positions matching TRBD2. Looked up from germline, CDR1 is SGHRS and CDR2 is YFSETQ. Losses at the gene ends were 5 bases for V and 5 bases for J; bases not matched to a gene: 7. This CDR3 is built from 15 residues. CDR3 region: CASSYSGGAIDTQYF. The CDR3 region has the DNA TGCGCCAGCAGTTATAGCGGGGGGGCCATAGATACGCAGTATTTT.

The genes are TRBV29-1 and TRBJ1-1, with TRBD1 matching 9 bases. Losses at the gene ends were 3 bases for V and 4 bases for J; bases not matched to a gene: 6. The germline V gene encodes CDR1 SQVTM and CDR2 ANQGSEA. The CDR3 has 14 amino acids. CDR3 sequence (DNA): TGCAGCGTTGACCTCACAGGGGGCGGCACTGAAGCTTTCTTT. This encodes CSVDLTGGGTEAFF.

The chain recombines TRBV6-2 or TRBV6-3 with TRBJ1-2; D uncertain. The CDR3 has 14 residues. V gave up 0 bases and J gave up 4 bases, with 9 bases separating them. Germline CDR1 MNHEY, CDR2 SVGEGT. The CDR3 nucleotides are TGTGCCAGCAGTTACTCGAGTCAGATCTATGGCTACACCTTC. Protein product: CASSYSSQIYGYTF.

The CDR3 sequence is CASRKSTTGTGELFF. CDR3 coding DNA: TGTGCCAGCAGGAAATCGACAACAGGCACCGGGGAGCTGTTTTTT. The chain combines TRBV6-5 with TRBJ2-2, with a possible D match to TRBD1 (5 bases). Germline V lookup: CDR1 MNHEY, CDR2 SVGAGI. There are 15 residues in the CDR3. V lost 6 bases and J lost 4, with 15 bases in between.